This entry describes one T cell receptor (beta chain). TCRdb's copy holds only in-frame clones and misses some; the assay was immunoSEQ multiplex PCR. Of roughly 150,000 clones in the sample, around 90% were seen once. These data come from a study of blood T cell repertoires in COVID-19. CDR1 is ENHRY and CDR2 is SYGVKD in the germline V gene. The CDR3 totals 16 residues. V lost 0 bases and J 2 bases, leaving 12 bases between the germline ends. This chain connects TRBV10-3 to TRBJ2-3; no definite D call. This clonotype was obtained from a man aged 60 to 75 with active or convalescent COVID-19. The sequenced sample consisted of peripheral blood. CDR3 sequence reads: CAISESARVDTDTQYF. CDR3 coding DNA: TGTGCCATCAGTGAGTCGGCTAGAGTAGACACAGATACGCAGTATTTT.